A single sample is the source of the 2 T cell receptor beta chains below, sequenced in a study of T cell repertoires in cytomegalovirus infection. TCRdb re-called the reads through MiXCR, storing one row per CDR3 protein. The sample gives approximately 260,000 distinct CDR3 sequences, about 15% of which show up once; approximately 44% is in the top ten. Material: CD8+ T cells from PBMCs. Source of these receptors: a human donor in good health (CMV status not recorded). Some clones in this sample may be carry-over from other donors' samples.

This clonotype appeared a few times. The chain has TRBV6-1 and TRBJ1-1, with 9 positions matching TRBD1. J was trimmed by 5 bases and V by 5 bases; bases with no gene match: 9. The CDR3 consists of 15 residues. Germline CDR1 is MNHNS and CDR2 is SASEGT. The DNA for the CDR3 is TGTGCCAGCAGTCTACGACAGGGGGGGGGGACTGAAGCTTTCTTT. Its translation: CASSLRQGGGTEAFF.

This clonotype was found a few times. DNA for the CDR3: TGTGCCAGCAGCCCGGGGGGGACTGAGCAGTTCTTC. Protein sequence: CASSPGGTEQFF. The chain carries TRBV6-2 or TRBV6-3 and TRBJ2-1; TRBD2 aligns across 8 bases. Germline V CDR1 and CDR2: MNHEY, SVGEGT. The CDR3 sequence is 12 residues long. V was pared by 6 bases and J by 9 bases, with 4 bases of the junction left unmatched.